The 13 T cell receptor beta chains below all came from one sample that was sequenced in a study of T-cell reconstitution after alpha-beta-depleted transplantation in children. Researchers prepared the TCRbeta library using unique molecular identifiers, the study reports. TCRdb itself ran the PCR reads through MiXCR, one entry per CDR3 protein. The sample consists of fewer than 750,000 distinct CDR3 sequences, over 25% of them appearing once. Sequencing used PBMCs, obtained before TCRalphabeta/CD19-depleted stem cell transplant. Source of these receptors: a boy less than two years old with Wiskott-Aldrich syndrome, due to receive a stem cell transplant.

This clonotype was counted many times. Germline is not matched at one junction end, which may reflect a read error. The genes are TRBV5-1 and TRBJ2-7; 8 bases agree with TRBD1. Germline CDR1 reads SGHRS; CDR2 reads YFSETQ. The CDR3 is 14 residues long. CDR3: CASSSRQGSYEQYF. In DNA form, the CDR3 reads TGTGCCAGCAGTTCCCGACAGGGGTCCTACGAGCAGTACTTC.

In its sample, this clonotype was seen many times. The CDR3 region is CSFRKGDEQFF. The CDR3 DNA sequence: TGCAGCTTCAGGAAGGGGGATGAGCAGTTCTTC. V usage is TRBV29-1 and J usage is TRBJ2-1; weak D call: TRBD1 (6 bases). This CDR3 comprises 11 residues. The V gene's germline CDR1 is SQVTM and CDR2 ANQGSEA. V dropped 8 bases and J dropped 8 bases, with 13 bases sitting between them.

V is TRBV12-3 or TRBV12-4 and J is TRBJ1-5, with unresolved D. CDR3 length: 15 residues. V was trimmed by 2 bases and J by 0 bases, leaving 8 bases between them. CDR3 in amino acids: CASSLSTASNQPQHF. Written as DNA, the CDR3 is TGTGCCAGCAGTTTATCGACTGCTAGCAATCAGCCCCAGCATTTT.

The rearrangement joins TRBV10-3 to TRBJ2-2; tentative D call: TRBD2 (7 bases). Trimming left V 7 bases short and J 0 bases short, with 18 bases between. Germline loops: CDR1 ENHRY, CDR2 SYGVKD. The CDR3 covers 17 residues. DNA for the CDR3: TGTGCCATCAACAGAGGGGGGGGGCAGGCGAACACCGGGGAGCTGTTTTTT. Translating it yields CAINRGGGQANTGELFF.

This clonotype was detected a few times. The chain carries TRBV28 and TRBJ2-1; 7 positions agree with TRBD1. The V gene's germline CDR1 is MDHEN and CDR2 SYDVKM. V lost 7 bases, J lost 4 bases, and 7 bases stayed unmatched. There are 14 residues in the CDR3. The CDR3 protein is CASTPGGGYNEQFF. The CDR3 coding sequence is TGTGCCAGCACCCCAGGGGGTGGGTACAATGAGCAGTTCTTC. The full variable domain, with the rest looked up from reference TRBV28 and TRBJ2-1, is DVKVTQSSRYLVKRTGEKVFLECVQDMDHENMFWYRQDPGLGLRLIYFSYDVKMKEKGDIPEGYSVSREKKERFSLILESASTNQTSMYLCASTPGGGYNEQFFGPGTRLTVL.

The chain has TRBV20-1 and TRBJ2-1, with D hard to call. Germline V gene sequence: CDR1 DFQATT, CDR2 SNEGSKA (reference sequence). The ends were cut back, 3 bases at V and 10 bases at J, with 16 bases in the middle. The CDR3 extends over 13 amino acids. The CDR3 loop reads CSASRLALGEQFF. The CDR3 bases are TGCAGTGCTAGCCGATTAGCCTTAGGGGAGCAGTTCTTC.

The CDR3 sequence is CASSQATGTGIQPQHF. The CDR3, as DNA: TGTGCCAGCAGCCAAGCGACCGGGACAGGGATTCAGCCCCAGCATTTT. The chain recombines TRBV4-2 with TRBJ1-5, with TRBD1 identical over 9 bases. CDR1 is LGHNA and CDR2 is YNFKEQ in the germline V gene. The CDR3 contains 16 residues. The J segment lost 6 bases and the V segment lost 1 base, leaving 7 bases of the junction unmatched.

V is TRBV20-1 and J is TRBJ2-3; D remains ambiguous. The CDR3 is 14 residues long. Trimming left V 6 bases short and J 2 bases short, with 15 bases between. Germline CDR1 and CDR2: DFQATT and SNEGSKA (reference sequence). The CDR3 sequence: CSARTATSTDTQYF. In DNA, the CDR3 is TGCAGTGCGAGGACGGCTACTTCCACAGATACGCAGTATTTT.

The sample holds a few counts of this clonotype. The chain couples TRBV29-1 to TRBJ2-1; D is possibly TRBD2 (5 bases). The germline gives CDR1 SQVTM, CDR2 ANQGSEA. The ends were cut back, 8 bases at V and 12 bases at J, with 11 bases in the middle. The CDR3 runs 9 residues. The CDR3 DNA follows: TGCAGCCCCCGAGGGAGGCAGTTCTTC. Translated: CSPRGRQFF.

The chain is built from TRBV7-8 and TRBJ2-2; 7 nucleotides agree with TRBD1. V trimming: 7 bases; J trimming: 7 bases; junction bases outside the gene matches: 15. Germline values: CDR1 SGHVS, CDR2 FQNEAQ. The CDR3 sequence is 16 residues long. The CDR3 coding sequence is TGTGCCAGCACCCTACGATACAGGGGCGCGGACGGGGAGCTGTTTTTT. Translated, it gives CASTLRYRGADGELFF.

V usage is TRBV12-3 or TRBV12-4 and J usage is TRBJ1-5, with D possibly TRBD1 on 5 matching bases. V lost 3 bases and J 1 base, leaving 13 bases between the germline ends. This CDR3 is 16 amino acids long. CDR3 region: CASSFNGGRSNQPQHF. In DNA, the CDR3 is TGTGCCAGCAGTTTCAATGGGGGAAGGAGCAATCAGCCCCAGCATTTT.

This clonotype was seen more than once but under ten times. This chain uses TRBV20-1 with TRBJ1-5; D unresolved. The CDR3 loop spans 14 amino acids. CDR1 DFQATT and CDR2 SNEGSKA come from the germline V gene (reference sequence). The V end was cut by 0 bases, the J end by 1 base, with 7 bases between. The CDR3 DNA follows: TGCAGTGCTAGAGATCCGGAGAGCAATCAGCCCCAGCATTTT. Translating it yields CSARDPESNQPQHF.

CDR3 sequence (DNA): TGTGCCAGCACCCGGGGAAGGAATGAGCAGTTCTTC. Translating it yields CASTRGRNEQFF. The chain carries TRBV12-3 or TRBV12-4 and TRBJ2-1; D perhaps matches TRBD2 (5 bases). The CDR3 consists of 12 residues. V was clipped by 7 bases and J by 7 bases, with 11 bases between them.